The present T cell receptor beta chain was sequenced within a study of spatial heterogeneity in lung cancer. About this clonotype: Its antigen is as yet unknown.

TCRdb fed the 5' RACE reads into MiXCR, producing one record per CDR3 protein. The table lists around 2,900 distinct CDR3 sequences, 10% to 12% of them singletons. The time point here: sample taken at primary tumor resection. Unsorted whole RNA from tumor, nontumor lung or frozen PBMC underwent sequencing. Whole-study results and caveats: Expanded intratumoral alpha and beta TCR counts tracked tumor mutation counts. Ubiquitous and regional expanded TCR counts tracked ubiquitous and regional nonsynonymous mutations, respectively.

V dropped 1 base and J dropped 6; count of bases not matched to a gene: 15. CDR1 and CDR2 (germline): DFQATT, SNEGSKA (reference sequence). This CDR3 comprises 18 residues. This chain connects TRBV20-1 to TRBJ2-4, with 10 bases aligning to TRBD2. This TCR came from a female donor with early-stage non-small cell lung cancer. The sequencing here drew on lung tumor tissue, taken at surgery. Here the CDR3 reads CSARAQTTLAGVGNIQYF. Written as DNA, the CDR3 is TGCAGTGCTAGAGCCCAAACCACCCTAGCGGGAGTTGGAAACATTCAGTACTTC.